These T cell receptor beta chains were read from a single sample in a study of cytomegalovirus exposure and HLA in healthy donors. Some clones are missing from TCRdb's copy, which holds only in-frame ones; the method was immunoSEQ multiplex PCR. The sample lists roughly 280,000 clones; 65% to 85% were seen once. Sequenced: PBMCs. These receptors originate from a female donor in good health and CMV-seronegative. The CDR3 runs from the conserved cysteine through the conserved F or W. A D gene is named only where the DNA matches it firmly. Clone size, where shown, is once, few, many, or a class for clones that have expanded.

clone size: .
V gene: TRBV7-9
J gene: TRBJ1-2
D gene: .
CDR3 DNA: TGTGCCAGCAGCTTTATGCCTAGTGGCTATGGCTACACCTTC
CDR3 protein: CASSFMPSGYGYTF

clone size: few
V gene: TRBV29-1
J gene: TRBJ2-3
D gene: TRBD2
CDR3 DNA: TGCAGCGTTGAGCTAGCGGGAGTAAAGCAGGATACGCAGTATTTT
CDR3 protein: CSVELAGVKQDTQYF

clone size: .
V gene: TRBV28
J gene: TRBJ1-1
D gene: .
CDR3 DNA: TGTGCCAGCAGTTTCAGGGGTCTTTTGAACACTGAAGCTTTCTTT
CDR3 protein: CASSFRGLLNTEAFF

clone size: few
V gene: TRBV30
J gene: TRBJ1-2
D gene: TRBD1
CDR3 DNA: TGTGCCTCCTGGGCCCCCGGGACAGTTGGTGGCTACACCTTC
CDR3 protein: CASWAPGTVGGYTF

clone size: .
V gene: TRBV6-6
J gene: TRBJ2-3
D gene: TRBD2
CDR3 DNA: TGTGCCAGCAGCAAGACTAGCGAGCTCCGTACGCAGTATTTT
CDR3 protein: CASSKTSELRTQYF

clone size: .
V gene: TRBV6-5
J gene: TRBJ2-1
D gene: TRBD1
CDR3 DNA: TGTGCCAGCAGTTCGGGACAGTTTTACAATGAGCAGTTCTTC
CDR3 protein: CASSSGQFYNEQFF

clone size: .
V gene: TRBV27
J gene: TRBJ2-1
D gene: TRBD2
CDR3 DNA: TGTGCCAGCAGTCTGACTAGCGGGAATACAAATGAGCAGTTCTTC
CDR3 protein: CASSLTSGNTNEQFF

clone size: few
V gene: TRBV9
J gene: TRBJ2-7
D gene: TRBD2
CDR3 DNA: TGTGCCAGCAGCCCCACCGGGACTAGCGGATCCTACGAGCAGTACTTC
CDR3 protein: CASSPTGTSGSYEQYF

clone size: .
V gene: TRBV7-2
J gene: TRBJ2-3
D gene: .
CDR3 DNA: TGTGCCAGCAGCTTAAACAGGGTAAACACGGATACGCAGTATTTT
CDR3 protein: CASSLNRVNTDTQYF

clone size: .
V gene: TRBV4-2
J gene: TRBJ1-1
D gene: .
CDR3 DNA: TGTGCCAGCAGCCAAGGTCCTTTTGAAGCTTTCTTT
CDR3 protein: CASSQGPFEAFF

clone size: few
V gene: TRBV11-2
J gene: TRBJ2-5
D gene: .
CDR3 DNA: TGTGCCAGCAGTTCGCAGGGTGTAGAGACCCAGTACTTC
CDR3 protein: CASSSQGVETQYF

clone size: .
V gene: TRBV7-9
J gene: TRBJ2-3
D gene: TRBD2
CDR3 DNA: TGTGCCAGCAGCTTACCGACTAGCGGGCGCACAGATACGCAGTATTTT
CDR3 protein: CASSLPTSGRTDTQYF

clone size: .
V gene: TRBV5-1
J gene: TRBJ1-3
D gene: .
CDR3 DNA: TGCGCCAGCAGCTTGGATCCAGGGTCCGGAAACACCATATATTTT
CDR3 protein: CASSLDPGSGNTIYF

clone size: few
V gene: TRBV10-3
J gene: TRBJ1-6
D gene: TRBD1
CDR3 DNA: TGTGCCATCCAAGACAGGGGATCACCCCTCCACTTT
CDR3 protein: CAIQDRGSPLHF